These 3 T cell receptor beta chains were all obtained from the same sample, sequenced in a study of cytomegalovirus exposure and HLA in healthy donors (dated 2017 in TCRdb). Libraries came from the immunoSEQ multiplex PCR assay. For the multiplex PCR, a mixture combining 60 forward primers for TCR Vbeta segments and 13 reverse primers for TCR Jbeta segments was used. TCRdb limited this immuneACCESS table to in-frame rearrangements with V and J called. A share of clones is missing; checked studies link under half to unresolved V genes, and the rest is unexplained. The sample yields under 200,000 clones; roughly four fifths were counted once. Around 2.5% of the sample lies in the top ten. Input material: PBMCs. The receptors originated from a female donor in good health and CMV-seronegative.

V and J are TRBV29-1 and TRBJ2-7, with D hard to call. Trimming took off 4 bases at V and 4 bases at J, with 14 bases between the two ends. This CDR3 contains 13 residues. Germline V gene lookup returns CDR1 SQVTM and CDR2 ANQGSEA. In DNA form, the CDR3 reads TGCAGCGTTGCCCGCTTCCAACAGTACGAGCAGTACTTC. Its translation: CSVARFQQYEQYF.

The chain uses TRBV4-1 and TRBJ2-4, with TRBD1 as a possible D gene (5 bases). The length of the CDR3 is 15 residues. In germline, CDR1 is MGHRA, CDR2 YSYEKL. Trimming cost V 4 bases and J 2 bases, with 12 bases left between them. The CDR3 bases are TGCGCCAGCAGCCCAGCACAGGCCCCCAAAAACATTCAGTACTTC. Encoded protein: CASSPAQAPKNIQYF.

The rearrangement uses TRBV29-1 and TRBJ2-6; tentatively, D is TRBD2 (6 bases). Trimming removed 3 bases at V and 2 bases at J, with 11 bases between. This CDR3 region has 15 residues. Germline V CDR1 and CDR2: SQVTM, ANQGSEA. Here the CDR3 DNA reads TGCAGCGTTGACGGGGGTGGTGCTGGGGCCAACGTCCTGACTTTC. This sequence encodes CSVDGGGAGANVLTF.